What follows is one T cell receptor (beta chain) and its context. Its antigen is still unknown. Each sample had around 99,000 TCR templates assayed. Method: immunoSEQ multiplex PCR; TCRdb's copy keeps in-frame clones and lacks some. The sample includes about 100,000 clones, 92% of them seen just once. This sample is part of a study of siplizumab effects on memory and regulatory T cells. The CDR3 spans 13 residues. CDR1 and CDR2 (germline): ENHRY, SYGVKD. Trimming took 4 bases from V and 0 from J, leaving 4 bases between them. Regarding the study as a whole: Major contributors to the alloresponse seemed to be naive T cells, which also appeared more diverse than memory cells. Alloreactive clones mapping to unstimulated subsets formed only a minor fraction. In siplizumab cultures, the suppressive function of proliferating Tregs remained unconfirmed.

The chain has TRBV10-3 and TRBJ1-5, with unresolved D. The sample taken for sequencing was Tregs sorted from blood. The receptor comes from a human donor in good health. This CDR3 reads CAISAASNQPQHF. The CDR3, as DNA: TGTGCCATCAGTGCTGCTAGCAATCAGCCCCAGCATTTT.